The TCR beta chain under discussion was sequenced for a study of CD8+ T cells in alopecia areata. Sequencing used cDNA as its template, made by extracting RNA and reverse transcribing it. TCRdb's table, derived via immunoSEQ multiplex PCR, lists solely in-frame clones and lacks some. The table lists about 150,000 clones, 47% of them singletons. CDR3 length: 14 amino acids. Germline-derived CDR1 and CDR2 are SQVTM and ANQGSEA. Germline trimming cut 6 bases from V and 7 bases from J; bases unmatched to any gene: 10. The sample taken for sequencing was CD4+ T cells sorted from blood. The clonotype was recovered from a human donor with alopecia areata. The V call is TRBV29-1, the J call TRBJ2-7, with TRBD1 matching over 12 bases. The CDR3 is CSVGQGAILGEQYF. The CDR3 nucleotides read TGCAGCGTGGGACAGGGGGCGATCCTTGGAGAGCAGTACTTC.